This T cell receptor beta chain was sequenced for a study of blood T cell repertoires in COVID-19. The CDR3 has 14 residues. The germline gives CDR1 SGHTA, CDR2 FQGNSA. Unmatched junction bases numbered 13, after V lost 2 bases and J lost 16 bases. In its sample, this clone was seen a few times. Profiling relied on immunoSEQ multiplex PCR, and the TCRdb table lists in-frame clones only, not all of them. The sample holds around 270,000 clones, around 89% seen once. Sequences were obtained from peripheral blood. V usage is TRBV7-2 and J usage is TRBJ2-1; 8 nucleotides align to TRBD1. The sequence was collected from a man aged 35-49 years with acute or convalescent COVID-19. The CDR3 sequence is CASSLFLGDRGRFF. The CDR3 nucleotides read TGTGCCAGCAGCTTATTTCTGGGCGACAGGGGAAGATTCTTC.